Sequencing of this T cell receptor beta chain was carried out in a study of cytomegalovirus exposure and HLA in healthy donors. Regarding the study as a whole: Within an earlier analysis, most TCR beta V segments proved productive either about 87% or about 30% of the time. Presence/absence analyses treated sequencing depth as roughly uniform across donors. Accurate prediction of HLA-A and HLA-B alleles (for most subjects) was reportedly achieved from TCR beta sequences.

The V end lost 5 bases, the J end lost 5 bases, and 14 bases lay between the germline ends. Germline V gives CDR1 SGHRS, CDR2 YFSETQ. The CDR3 runs 14 residues. Concerning this clone: Its antigen is not known.

The PCR employed 60 Vbeta primers together with 13 Jbeta primers. Sequencing used immunoSEQ multiplex PCR; TCRdb keeps in-frame clones, though not all of them. The sample is made up of approximately 140,000 clones, and the top ten hold about 1.6% of it. These donors counted as nominally healthy when sampled, but unrecorded immune exposures were likely. This TCR was recovered from a woman in her forties or fifties in good health and CMV-seronegative. The sequencing sample was made of PBMCs. The chain joins TRBV5-1 to TRBJ2-1; TRBD2 is a possible D gene (5 bases). CDR3 region: CASSLREWDNEQFF. The CDR3 region has the DNA TGCGCCAGCAGTCTAAGGGAGTGGGACAATGAGCAGTTCTTC. The variable domain in full, completed from reference TRBV5-1 and TRBJ2-1, reads KAGVTQTPRYLIKTRGQQVTLSCSPISGHRSVSWYQQTPGQGLQFLFEYFSETQRNKGNFPGRFSGRQFSNSRSEMNVSTLELGDSALYLCASSLREWDNEQFFGPGTRLTVL.